The 21 T cell receptor beta chains below come from one sample, sequenced in a study of CD8 T cells in ankylosing spondylitis. Their cognate antigens are unknown. Study-level points and caveats: What appeared characteristic of ankylosing spondylitis blood was a TCR beta motif of fewer than ten highly homologous variants.

TCRdb passed the 5' RACE reads through MiXCR, listing each CDR3 protein once. The sample yields 700,000 to 1,000,000 distinct CDR3 sequences, roughly 12% seen once. Sequencing was done on a sample of blood, either unsorted or a sorted T cell fraction (not recorded which). Source of these receptors: a male donor with ankylosing spondylitis.

Of note for this clonotype: This could be a read error, since a much larger clone is one nucleotide away. The chain has TRBV4-2 and TRBJ2-5; 7 nucleotides line up with TRBD2. The CDR3 covers 15 residues. The germline gives CDR1 LGHNA, CDR2 YNFKEQ. V lost 4 bases, J lost 3 bases, and 8 bases stayed unmatched. DNA for the CDR3: TGTGCCAGCAGCCGATCGCTAGCGGACGAAGAGACCCAGTACTTC. Translated, it gives CASSRSLADEETQYF.

This chain joins TRBV5-1 and TRBJ1-2, with 7 bases identical to TRBD1. This CDR3 region has 16 residues. The germline V gene has CDR1 SGHRS and CDR2 YFSETQ. J gave up 1 base and V 4 bases, and 10 bases lay outside the gene matches. CDR3 protein: CASSLVTGPVNYGYTF. The CDR3 DNA follows: TGCGCCAGCAGCCTCGTGACAGGGCCAGTTAACTATGGCTACACCTTC.

In the case of this clonotype: A junction boundary mismatches the germline segment, possibly from a read error. V and J are TRBV4-1 and TRBJ1-4; possibly TRBD1 for D (5 bases). Germline V gives CDR1 MGHRA, CDR2 YSYEKL. The CDR3 covers 14 residues. The CDR3 here is CAGSQEGGEEKLFF. DNA for the CDR3: TGCGCCGGCAGCCAAGAGGGAGGGGAAGAAAAACTGTTTTTT.

This clonotype was picked up many times. The CDR3 sequence: CSATGGVYNEQFF. CDR3 in DNA: TGCAGTGCTACAGGGGGCGTCTACAATGAGCAGTTCTTC. The chain carries TRBV20-1 and TRBJ2-1; 8 bases fit TRBD1. CDR1 and CDR2 (germline): DFQATT, SNEGSKA (reference sequence). After removal of 4 bases from V and 3 bases from J, the junction contained 2 bases not matched to a gene. The CDR3 consists of 13 residues.

This clonotype was recorded a few times. The V and J genes are TRBV12-5 and TRBJ1-1, with 7 bases that match TRBD1. The V gene end was trimmed by 1 base and the J gene end by 4 bases; junction bases not matched to a gene: 3. This CDR3 has 14 amino acids. Looked up from germline, CDR1 is LGHNT and CDR2 is FRNRAP. The CDR3 DNA follows: TGTGCTAGTGGTTTGGGACAGGGAGGCACTGAAGCTTTCTTT. Amino acids: CASGLGQGGTEAFF.

This chain connects TRBV7-8 to TRBJ2-1; a possible D gene is TRBD2 (7 bases). Per the germline V gene, CDR1 is SGHVS and CDR2 is FQNEAQ. This CDR3 has 16 residues. V was trimmed by 5 bases and J by 4 bases, leaving 18 bases between them. CDR3 sequence: CASSTRAGGLYNEQFF. CDR3 DNA sequence: TGTGCCAGCAGCACGCGAGCCGGGGGGCTATACAATGAGCAGTTCTTC.

A few counts support this clonotype. V gene TRBV30 combines with J gene TRBJ1-2, with D maybe TRBD1 (5 bases). The CDR3 consists of 11 residues. Germline lookup yields CDR1 GTSNPN and CDR2 SVGIG (reference sequence). CDR3 residues: CARGRAHGYTF. In nucleotides, the CDR3 is TGTGCGAGAGGCAGGGCCCATGGCTACACCTTC.

The rearrangement uses TRBV7-2 and TRBJ2-3; no reliable D call. The CDR3 spans 14 residues. The germline gives CDR1 SGHTA, CDR2 FQGNSA. Between the trimmed V and J ends, which lost 5 bases and 2 bases, there was a span of 11 bases. In DNA form, the CDR3 reads TGTGCCAGCAGCCCGCACCGGTCCACAGATACGCAGTATTTT. Residues: CASSPHRSTDTQYF.

This clonotype was detected many times. The chain has TRBV20-1 and TRBJ2-1, with TRBD2 matching over 12 bases. V was clipped by 5 bases and J by 5 bases; unmatched bases: 4. Germline lookup yields CDR1 DFQATT and CDR2 SNEGSKA (reference sequence). The CDR3 contains 14 residues. The CDR3 protein is CSALTSGSHNEQFF. In nucleotides, the CDR3 is TGCAGTGCTTTGACTAGCGGGAGTCACAATGAGCAGTTCTTC.

This clonotype was seen only a few times. V is TRBV5-5 and J is TRBJ1-5; D gene ambiguous. The V end was cut by 2 bases, the J end by 2 bases, with 14 bases between. This CDR3 contains 16 residues. The germline V gene has CDR1 SGHKS and CDR2 YYEKEE (reference sequence). DNA of the CDR3: TGTGCCAGCAGCTTATTCGGGCTGACCGGCAATCAGCCCCAGCATTTT. Residues: CASSLFGLTGNQPQHF. The full variable domain, rest sourced from reference TRBV5-5 and TRBJ1-5, is DAGVTQSPTHLIKTRGQQVTLRCSPISGHKSVSWYQQVLGQGPQFIFQYYEKEERGRGNFPDRFSARQFPNYSSELNVNALLLGDSALYLCASSLFGLTGNQPQHFGDGTRLSIL.

This clonotype was counted ten times or more. The chain uses TRBV6-1 and TRBJ1-5; 9 bases line up with TRBD1. The CDR3 is made up of 14 amino acids. Germline V lookup: CDR1 MNHNS, CDR2 SASEGT. The V segment lost 6 bases and the J segment 6 bases; nucleotides outside the gene matches: 6. CDR3 nucleotide sequence: TGTGCCAGCAGAAAGGACAGGGGACCTCAGCCCCAGCATTTT. Translating it yields CASRKDRGPQPQHF.

This chain joins TRBV28 and TRBJ2-1; unclear D gene. V dropped 6 bases and J dropped 9 bases, with 15 bases sitting between them. The CDR3 totals 13 residues. Per the germline V gene, CDR1 is MDHEN and CDR2 is SYDVKM. The CDR3 DNA reads as TGTGCCAGCAGGCTTTGGGGAAATAGTGAGCAGTTCTTC. This codes for CASRLWGNSEQFF.

This clonotype has just a few counts. The chain carries TRBV6-5 and TRBJ1-2; perhaps TRBD1 as D (5 bases). V lost 4 bases to trimming and J lost 5 bases, with 11 bases between them. The CDR3 is 13 amino acids. Germline V gene data show CDR1 as MNHEY and CDR2 as SVGAGI. The CDR3 DNA reads TGTGCCAGCAGTTGGGCAGGGAGATATGGCTACACCTTC. Its protein is CASSWAGRYGYTF.

This clonotype has a handful of counts. This chain uses TRBV24-1 with TRBJ1-5; TRBD1 might be the D (5 bases). The V gene's germline CDR1 is KGHDR and CDR2 SFDVKD. CDR3 size: 15 residues. V shed 6 bases and J shed 3 bases, with 14 bases lying between them. The CDR3 is CATSRAGQDNQPQHF. The CDR3 nucleotides read TGTGCCACCAGTAGGGCCGGACAAGACAATCAGCCCCAGCATTTT.

This clonotype was counted a few times. The J gene is TRBJ1-2, the V gene TRBV18; D may be TRBD1 (5 bases). The V gene's germline CDR1 is KGHSH and CDR2 LQKENI. V dropped 3 bases and J dropped 4 bases, with 18 bases sitting between them. The CDR3 totals 16 residues. CDR3 in amino acids: CASSPPRQGPLYGYTF. The CDR3 DNA is TGTGCCAGCTCACCGCCTCGGCAGGGACCCCTCTATGGCTACACCTTC.

This chain connects TRBV4-3 to TRBJ2-7; D is perhaps TRBD2 (5 bases). CDR1 is LGHNA, CDR2 YSLEER, per germline. CDR3 size: 15 residues. Trimming removed 1 base at V and 4 bases at J, with 14 bases between. The CDR3 coding sequence is TGCGCCAGCAGCCAAGCTCTAGCAACTTTGTACGAGCAGTACTTC. As protein: CASSQALATLYEQYF.

This clonotype was seen a handful of times. The genes are TRBV12-3 or TRBV12-4 and TRBJ1-1; possibly TRBD1 for D (5 bases). The CDR3 has 15 residues. Trimming took off 4 bases at V and 1 base at J, with 13 bases between the two ends. CDR3 in amino acids: CASSSRGTENTEAFF. In nucleotides, the CDR3 is TGTGCCAGCAGTTCGCGAGGGACGGAGAACACTGAAGCTTTCTTT.

This rearrangement joins TRBV6-1 to TRBJ2-1, with 8 bases matching TRBD2. Trimming at V came to 5 bases and at J to 6 bases, leaving 15 bases not matched to a gene. The CDR3 runs to 17 residues. The germline CDR1 and CDR2 sequences are MNHNS and SASEGT. The CDR3: CASSTALTSAFSNEQFF. In nucleotides, the CDR3 is TGTGCCAGCAGTACAGCCCTGACTAGCGCATTTTCCAATGAGCAGTTCTTC.

V is TRBV28 and J is TRBJ2-2, with D possibly matching TRBD2 (6 bases). The CDR3 has 16 residues. Germline V gene data show CDR1 as MDHEN and CDR2 as SYDVKM. V lost 7 bases and J lost 0, with 15 bases in between. The CDR3 region is CASKTGDTANTGELFF. The CDR3 DNA reads as TGTGCCAGCAAAACGGGAGATACCGCGAACACCGGGGAGCTGTTTTTT. Variable domain in full (rest from reference TRBV28 and TRBJ2-2): DVKVTQSSRYLVKRTGEKVFLECVQDMDHENMFWYRQDPGLGLRLIYFSYDVKMKEKGDIPEGYSVSREKKERFSLILESASTNQTSMYLCASKTGDTANTGELFFGEGSRLTVL.

The chain recombines TRBV20-1 with TRBJ2-1, with 9 bases fitting TRBD1. Germline V lookup: CDR1 DFQATT, CDR2 SNEGSKA (reference sequence). V was clipped by 5 bases and J by 4 bases; unmatched bases: 6. There are 14 residues in the CDR3. The CDR3 protein is CSALGQGPYNEQFF. CDR3 bases: TGCAGTGCTTTGGGACAGGGACCTTACAATGAGCAGTTCTTC.

The chain couples TRBV9 to TRBJ1-2; D possibly corresponds to TRBD1 (6 bases). Germline CDR1 SGDLS, CDR2 YYNGEE. V was cut by 4 bases and J by 4 bases, with 14 bases left in between. The CDR3 spans 14 residues. The chain's CDR3 is CASSPTGLGYGYTF. The CDR3 bases are TGTGCCAGCAGCCCCACAGGGTTGGGCTATGGCTACACCTTC.